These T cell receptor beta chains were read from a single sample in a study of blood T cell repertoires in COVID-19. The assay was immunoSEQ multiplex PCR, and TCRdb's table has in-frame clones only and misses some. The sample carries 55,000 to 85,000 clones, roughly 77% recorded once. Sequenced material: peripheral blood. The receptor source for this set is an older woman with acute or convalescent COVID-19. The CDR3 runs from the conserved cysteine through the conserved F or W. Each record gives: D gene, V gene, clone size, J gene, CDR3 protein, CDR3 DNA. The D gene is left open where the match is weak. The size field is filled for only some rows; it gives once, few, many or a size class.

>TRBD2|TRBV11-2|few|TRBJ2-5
CASSLQGLADKETQYF
TGTGCCAGCAGCCTCCAGGGACTAGCGGACAAAGAGACCCAGTACTTC
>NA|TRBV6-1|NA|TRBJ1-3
CASSDRGSRNTIYF
TGTGCCAGCAGTGACAGGGGTTCTCGAAACACCATATATTTT
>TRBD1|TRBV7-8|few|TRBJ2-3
CASSPTRQGAADTQYF
TGTGCCAGCAGCCCAACGCGACAGGGGGCCGCAGATACGCAGTATTTT
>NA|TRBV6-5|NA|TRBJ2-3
CASSYSGGWADTQYF
TGTGCCAGCAGTTACTCGGGGGGTTGGGCAGATACGCAGTATTTT
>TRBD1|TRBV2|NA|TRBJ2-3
CASSMTGARTDTQYF
TGTGCCAGCAGTATGACAGGGGCCCGGACAGATACGCAGTATTTT
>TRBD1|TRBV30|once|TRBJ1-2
CAWSVLQGAGGYTF
TGTGCCTGGAGTGTACTTCAGGGGGCAGGTGGCTACACCTTC
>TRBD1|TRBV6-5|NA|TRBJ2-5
CASSTGTGETQYF
TGTGCCAGCAGTACTGGGACAGGGGAGACCCAGTACTTC
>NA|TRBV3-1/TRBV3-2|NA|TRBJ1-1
CASSPRVGNTEAFF
TGTGCCAGCAGCCCCAGGGTAGGGAACACTGAAGCTTTCTTT
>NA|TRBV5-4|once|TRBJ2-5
CASSPSASQETQYF
TGTGCCAGCAGCCCTAGCGCCTCACAAGAGACCCAGTACTTC
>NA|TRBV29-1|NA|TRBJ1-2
CSVEDGAGYGYTF
TGCAGCGTTGAAGATGGGGCCGGCTATGGCTACACCTTC
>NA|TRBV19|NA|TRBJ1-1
CASRGGGGTEAFF
TGTGCCAGTAGGGGCGGAGGCGGCACTGAAGCTTTCTTT
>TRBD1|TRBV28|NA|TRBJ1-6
CASSLTGGSPLHF
TGTGCCAGCAGTTTGACAGGGGGTTCACCCCTCCACTTT
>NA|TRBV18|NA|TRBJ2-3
CASSQVESPGTDTQYF
TGTGCCAGCTCGCAGGTCGAATCGCCTGGCACAGATACGCAGTATTTT
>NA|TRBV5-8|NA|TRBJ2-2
CASSFNRHTGELFF
TGTGCCAGCAGCTTTAACAGGCACACCGGGGAGCTGTTTTTT
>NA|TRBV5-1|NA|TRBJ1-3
CASSLTAGSGNTIYF
TGCGCCAGCAGCTTGACAGCAGGCTCTGGAAACACCATATATTTT
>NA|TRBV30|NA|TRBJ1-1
CAWEEGVNTEAFF
TGTGCCTGGGAAGAAGGAGTGAACACTGAAGCTTTCTTT
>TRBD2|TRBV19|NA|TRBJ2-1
CASSMREGEQFF
TGTGCCAGTAGTATGAGGGAGGGTGAGCAGTTCTTC
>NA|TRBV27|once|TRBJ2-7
CASSLATDPTYEQYF
TGTGCCAGCAGTTTAGCGACTGACCCTACCTACGAGCAGTACTTC
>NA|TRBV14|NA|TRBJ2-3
CASSPGTNLRADTQYF
TGTGCCAGCAGCCCAGGGACAAACCTCCGTGCAGATACGCAGTATTTT
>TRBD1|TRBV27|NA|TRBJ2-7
CASSLWTGEWAGEQYF
TGTGCCAGCAGTTTATGGACAGGGGAATGGGCAGGCGAGCAGTACTTC
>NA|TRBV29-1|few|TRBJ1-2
CSVEGTSEGYGYTF
TGCAGCGTTGAAGGAACCTCGGAGGGGTATGGCTACACCTTC
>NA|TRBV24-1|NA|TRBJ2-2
CATSKTANTGELFF
TGTGCCACCAGTAAGACAGCGAACACCGGGGAGCTGTTTTTT
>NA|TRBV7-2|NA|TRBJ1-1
CASSPKTSPITEAFF
TGTGCCAGCAGCCCGAAGACATCCCCCATCACTGAAGCTTTCTTT
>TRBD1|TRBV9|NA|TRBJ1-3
CASSLFQGASGNTIYF
TGTGCCAGCAGCCTCTTTCAGGGGGCCTCTGGAAACACCATATATTTT
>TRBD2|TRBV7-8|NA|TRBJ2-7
CASSSRTSGRLFVQYF
TGTGCCAGCAGCTCTAGGACTAGCGGGAGGCTATTTGTGCAGTACTTC
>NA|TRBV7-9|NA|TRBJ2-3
CASSLDWLPSTDTQYF
TGTGCCAGCAGCTTAGATTGGCTTCCGAGCACAGATACGCAGTATTTT
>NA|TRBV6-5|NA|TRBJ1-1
CASSYSPGEAFF
TGTGCCAGCAGTTACTCGCCAGGTGAAGCTTTCTTT
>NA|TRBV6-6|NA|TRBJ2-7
CASSDSGEYEQYF
TGTGCCAGCAGCGACAGTGGCGAATACGAGCAGTACTTC
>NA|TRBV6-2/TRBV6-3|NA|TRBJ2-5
CASSYSSRDQETQYF
TGTGCCAGCAGTTACTCGAGCAGGGACCAAGAGACCCAGTACTTC
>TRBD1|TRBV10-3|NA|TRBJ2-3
CAISEGGQSTDTQYF
TGTGCCATCTCCGAAGGGGGACAGAGCACAGATACGCAGTATTTT
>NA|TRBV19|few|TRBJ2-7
CASSPLSSYEQYF
TGTGCCAGTAGTCCCCTCTCGTCCTACGAGCAGTACTTC
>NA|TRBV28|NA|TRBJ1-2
CASSFQGLIGYTF
TGTGCCAGCAGTTTCCAGGGATTAATTGGCTACACCTTC
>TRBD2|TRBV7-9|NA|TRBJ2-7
CASSRGLAGEAYEQYF
TGTGCCAGCAGCCGTGGACTAGCGGGAGAGGCCTACGAGCAGTACTTC
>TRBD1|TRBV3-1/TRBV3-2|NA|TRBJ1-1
CASSPHRGLDPMNTEAFF
TGTGCCAGCAGCCCCCACAGGGGGCTTGACCCAATGAACACTGAAGCTTTCTTT
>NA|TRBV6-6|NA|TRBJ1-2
CASSPPREGYTF
TGTGCCAGCAGCCCCCCCCGTGAGGGCTACACCTTC
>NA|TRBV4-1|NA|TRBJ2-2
CASSQDSLGELFF
TGCGCCAGCAGCCAAGATAGTCTCGGGGAGCTGTTTTTT
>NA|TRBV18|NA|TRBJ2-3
CASSPRRGMGDTQYF
TGTGCCAGCTCCCCTCGAAGGGGGATGGGGGATACGCAGTATTTT
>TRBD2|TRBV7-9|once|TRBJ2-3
CASSLGEGLALYF
TGTGCCAGCAGCTTAGGGGAGGGACTAGCGCTGTATTTT
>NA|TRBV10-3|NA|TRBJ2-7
CAISEVGLAHYEQYF
TGTGCCATCAGTGAAGTAGGTCTAGCCCACTACGAGCAGTACTTC
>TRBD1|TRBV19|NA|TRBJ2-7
CASSGDRGPYEQYF
TGTGCCAGTAGTGGGGACAGGGGCCCCTACGAGCAGTACTTC
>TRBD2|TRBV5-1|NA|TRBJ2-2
CASSRTSGGSNTGELFF
TGCGCCAGCAGCCGGACTAGCGGGGGGTCGAACACCGGGGAGCTGTTTTTT
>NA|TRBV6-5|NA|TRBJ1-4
CASSWEKGNEKLFF
TGTGCCAGCAGTTGGGAGAAGGGTAATGAAAAACTGTTTTTT
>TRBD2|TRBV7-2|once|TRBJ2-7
CASSSRTSGVSEQYF
TGTGCCAGCAGCTCCCGGACTAGCGGTGTGTCAGAGCAGTACTTC
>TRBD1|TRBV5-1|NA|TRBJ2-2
CASSLGQGMTGELFF
TGCGCCAGCAGCCTAGGACAGGGAATGACCGGGGAGCTGTTTTTT
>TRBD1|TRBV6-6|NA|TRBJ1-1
CASTYRGGGENTEAFF
TGTGCCAGCACCTACAGGGGAGGTGGAGAGAACACTGAAGCTTTCTTT
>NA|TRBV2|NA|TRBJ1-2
CASSNRWGVDGYTF
TGTGCCAGCAGTAACCGATGGGGAGTCGATGGCTACACCTTC
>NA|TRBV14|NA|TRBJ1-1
CASSQAVGGPDTEAFF
TGTGCCAGCAGCCAAGCTGTAGGAGGGCCAGACACTGAAGCTTTCTTT
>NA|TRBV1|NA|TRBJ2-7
CTSSQDREFSYEQYF
TGCACCAGCAGCCAAGACCGGGAGTTCTCCTACGAGCAGTACTTC
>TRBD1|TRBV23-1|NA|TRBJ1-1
CASSQPSQGARTEAFF
TGCGCCAGCAGTCAACCATCCCAGGGGGCGCGAACTGAAGCTTTCTTT
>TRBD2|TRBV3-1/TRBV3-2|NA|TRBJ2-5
CASSLSLAGGPRETQYF
TGTGCCAGCAGCCTCTCCTTAGCGGGAGGGCCTCGCGAGACCCAGTACTTC
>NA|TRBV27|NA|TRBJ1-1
CASSLGPGGTEAFF
TGTGCCAGCAGCCTTGGTCCGGGGGGTACTGAAGCTTTCTTT
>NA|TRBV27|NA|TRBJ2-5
CASSLYDPGVLPRAQYF
TGTGCCAGCAGTTTATACGACCCGGGGGTCCTTCCGAGGGCCCAGTACTTC
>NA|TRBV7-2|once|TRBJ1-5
CASSPTPGQGQPQHF
TGTGCCAGCAGCCCGACCCCCGGGCAGGGGCAGCCCCAGCATTTT
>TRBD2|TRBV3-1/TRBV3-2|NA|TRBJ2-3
CASSHLTGGTTDTQYF
TGTGCCAGCAGCCACCTTACGGGGGGAACCACAGATACGCAGTATTTT
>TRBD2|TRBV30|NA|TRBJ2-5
CAWSPNYGTSGQETQYF
TGTGCCTGGAGCCCGAACTATGGGACTAGCGGCCAAGAGACCCAGTACTTC
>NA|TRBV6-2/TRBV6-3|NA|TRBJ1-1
CASSYPGGTEAFF
TGTGCCAGCAGTTATCCCGGGGGGACTGAAGCTTTCTTT
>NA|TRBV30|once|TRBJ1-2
CAWSVSGEGGYTF
TGTGCCTGGAGTGTAAGCGGGGAGGGTGGCTACACCTTC
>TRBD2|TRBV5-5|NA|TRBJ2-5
CASSSQALAGGQTQYF
TGTGCCAGCAGCTCCCAGGCACTAGCGGGGGGGCAGACCCAGTACTTC
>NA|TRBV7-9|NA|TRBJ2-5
CASSLVDRATEETQYF
TGTGCCAGCAGCTTAGTGGACAGAGCAACAGAAGAGACCCAGTACTTC
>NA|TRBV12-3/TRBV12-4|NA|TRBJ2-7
CASSVGQGGQYF
TGTGCCAGCAGCGTAGGCCAGGGCGGGCAGTACTTC